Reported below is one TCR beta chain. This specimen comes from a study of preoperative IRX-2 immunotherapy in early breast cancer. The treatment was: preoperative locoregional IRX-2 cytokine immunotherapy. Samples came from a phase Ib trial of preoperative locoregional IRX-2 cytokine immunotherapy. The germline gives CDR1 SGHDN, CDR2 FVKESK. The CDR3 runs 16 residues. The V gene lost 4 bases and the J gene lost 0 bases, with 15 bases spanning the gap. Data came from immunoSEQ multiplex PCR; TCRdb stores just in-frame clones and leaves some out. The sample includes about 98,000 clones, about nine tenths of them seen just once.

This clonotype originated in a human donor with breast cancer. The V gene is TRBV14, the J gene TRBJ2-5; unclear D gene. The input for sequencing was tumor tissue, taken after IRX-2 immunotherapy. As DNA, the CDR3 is TGTGCCAGCAGCCCCTCCGAGATTTCGTACCAAGAGACCCAGTACTTC. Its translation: CASSPSEISYQETQYF.